The source of this T cell receptor beta chain is a study of blood T cell repertoires in COVID-19. V lost 2 bases and J lost 5; bases outside the gene matches: 8. Per the germline V gene, CDR1 is KGHSH and CDR2 is LQKENI. The CDR3 is made up of 16 amino acids. Clones were sequenced by immunoSEQ multiplex PCR, and TCRdb holds only the in-frame ones, with some missing. Counted here are approximately 300,000 clones, more than 85% occurring once; the ten biggest clones make up around 18%. Sequencing was carried out using PBMCs or T cells enriched from blood (not recorded which). This TCR came from a young woman who had recovered from COVID-19. The chain combines TRBV18 with TRBJ2-5, with TRBD2 matching 10 bases. Written as DNA, the CDR3 is TGTGCCAGCTCACCAGGAAAGCGGGAGGGCCTTGAGACCCAGTACTTC. Amino acids: CASSPGKREGLETQYF. The full variable domain, with the rest looked up from reference TRBV18 and TRBJ2-5, is NAGVMQNPRHLVRRRGQEARLRCSPMKGHSHVYWYRQLPEEGLKFMVYLQKENIIDESGMPKERFSAEFPKEGPSILRIQQVVRGDSAAYFCASSPGKREGLETQYFGPGTRLLVL.